Presented here are 18 T cell receptor beta chains from one specimen sequenced in a study of OX40 agonist ivuxolimab in advanced cancers. Clones were sequenced by immunoSEQ multiplex PCR, and TCRdb holds only the in-frame ones, with some missing. The sample lists tens of thousands of clones, approximately 90% seen once, with roughly 11% in the top ten. The sequencing used CD4+ or CD8+ T cells sorted from blood, collected in a trial of the OX40 agonist ivuxolimab. Source of these receptors: an adult with an advanced solid tumor such as melanoma, head and neck, liver or kidney cancer.

This clone was recorded only once. The chain links TRBV29-1 to TRBJ2-1; TRBD2 aligns across 8 bases. Germline V gene sequence: CDR1 SQVTM, CDR2 ANQGSEA. The CDR3 totals 12 residues. V dropped 3 bases and J dropped 11; count of bases not matched to a gene: 6. CDR3 loop: CSVEWRGDQQFF. In DNA form, the CDR3 reads TGCAGCGTTGAGTGGCGGGGGGACCAGCAGTTCTTC.

This sequence joins TRBV27 and TRBJ2-1; 11 bases agree with TRBD2. This CDR3 comprises 13 residues. Germline assignment: CDR1 MNHEY and CDR2 SMNVEV (reference sequence). CDR3 residues: CATSSGRSNEQFF. CDR3 nucleotides: TGTGCTACCTCTAGCGGGAGGAGCAATGAGCAGTTCTTC.

The CDR3 loop reads CASSFLQGGETQYF. The CDR3 coding sequence is TGTGCCAGCAGCTTCTTACAGGGCGGGGAGACCCAGTACTTC. This rearrangement joins TRBV5-5 to TRBJ2-5, with D possibly matching TRBD1 (6 bases). Per the germline V gene, CDR1 is SGHKS and CDR2 is YYEKEE (reference sequence). V lost 2 bases to trimming and J lost 5 bases, with 13 bases between them. The length of the CDR3 is 14 residues.

This rearrangement joins TRBV4-1 to TRBJ1-5; 7 bases are a match to TRBD1. With 4 bases clipped from V and 2 bases from J, the junction kept 17 bases outside the gene matches. Germline V gene lookup returns CDR1 MGHRA and CDR2 YSYEKL. CDR3 length: 19 amino acids. CDR3 sequence: CASSRETGLVFIGNQPQHF. For the CDR3, the DNA is TGCGCCAGCAGCCGGGAGACAGGGTTGGTCTTCATAGGCAATCAGCCCCAGCATTTT.

This chain joins TRBV29-1 and TRBJ1-1; D remains ambiguous. The CDR3 is made up of 14 amino acids. V was shortened by 1 base and J by 0 bases, with 9 bases between the two germline ends. CDR1 SQVTM and CDR2 ANQGSEA come from the germline V gene. In DNA, the CDR3 is TGCAGCGTTGAAGGTATCGATATGAACACTGAAGCTTTCTTT. This sequence encodes CSVEGIDMNTEAFF. Using reference TRBV29-1 and TRBJ1-1 for the parts outside the CDR3, the full variable domain is SAVISQKPSRDICQRGTSLTIQCQVDSQVTMMFWYRQQPGQSLTLIATANQGSEATYESGFVIDKFPISRPNLTFSTLTVSNMSPEDSSIYLCSVEGIDMNTEAFFGQGTRLTVV.

DNA of the CDR3: TGTGCCAGCAGCTCTAACCGGGACAGGGCCACCGGGGAGCTGTTTTTT. This codes for CASSSNRDRATGELFF. The gene calls are TRBV27 and TRBJ2-2, with 9 bases aligning to TRBD1. Per germline, CDR1 MNHEY and CDR2 SMNVEV (reference sequence). The V gene end was trimmed by 6 bases and the J gene end by 4 bases; junction bases not matched to a gene: 9. The CDR3 totals 16 residues.

This clone is medium-sized (0.01 to 0.1%) by share. The V and J genes are TRBV7-9 and TRBJ1-2; D gene ambiguous. The CDR3 is 14 amino acids. The germline V gene encodes CDR1 SEHNR and CDR2 FQNEAQ (reference sequence). Trimming pared 6 bases from V and 4 bases from J, leaving 15 bases between. The CDR3 region is CASRAPDKGYGYTF. The CDR3 nucleotides read TGTGCCAGCAGGGCCCCCGACAAGGGCTATGGCTACACCTTC.

The CDR3 region has the DNA TGTGCCACCGGGGGGGATTTAACTGAAGCTTTCTTT. Translated, it gives CATGGDLTEAFF. This chain joins TRBV19 and TRBJ1-1; the D gene is possibly TRBD1 (5 bases). Germline CDR1 LNHDA, CDR2 SQIVND (reference sequence). V lost 10 bases and J lost 5, with 14 bases in between. This CDR3 region has 12 residues.

The table lists this clone with a few counts. The rearrangement links TRBV6-5 to TRBJ1-1; the match to TRBD1 covers 9 bases. Germline V gene data show CDR1 as MNHEY and CDR2 as SVGAGI. V gave up 7 bases and J gave up 11 bases; unmatched junction bases: 5. CDR3 length: 11 residues. The CDR3 here is CASIRDRAAFF. CDR3 coding DNA: TGTGCCAGCATTCGGGACAGGGCGGCTTTCTTT.

The CDR3 here is CASSVSGGIGYEQYF. The CDR3 DNA is TGTGCCAGCAGCGTATCGGGGGGCATTGGCTACGAGCAGTACTTC. J is TRBJ2-7 and V is TRBV9, with D tentatively TRBD2 (7 bases). The CDR3 has 15 amino acids. Germline CDR1 SGDLS, CDR2 YYNGEE. V was trimmed by 1 base and J by 3 bases, leaving 14 bases between them. The variable domain in full, with the rest retrieved from reference TRBV9 and TRBJ2-7, is DSGVTQTPKHLITATGQRVTLRCSPRSGDLSVYWYQQSLDQGLQFLIQYYNGEERAKGNILERFSAQQFPDLHSELNLSSLELGDSALYFCASSVSGGIGYEQYFGPGTRLTVT.

The chain is built from TRBV13 and TRBJ2-1; 12 bases fit TRBD2. CDR3 length: 15 residues. V lost 4 bases and J lost 4; bases outside the gene matches: 2. The germline V gene has CDR1 PRHDT and CDR2 FYEKMQ (reference sequence). CDR3 DNA: TGTGCCAGCAGCTCTAGCGGGGGGGGATACAATGAGCAGTTCTTC. It specifies CASSSSGGGYNEQFF.

The J gene is TRBJ1-4, the V gene TRBV7-9; D is possibly TRBD1 (6 bases). V was trimmed by 5 bases and J by 14 bases, leaving 15 bases between them. This CDR3 has 12 residues. Per germline, CDR1 SEHNR and CDR2 FQNEAQ (reference sequence). CDR3 nucleotide sequence: TGTGCCAGCAGCGGAGGACAGAAGTGGCTGTTTTTT. Encoded protein: CASSGGQKWLFF. Full variable domain (rest looked up from reference TRBV7-9 and TRBJ1-4): DTGVSQNPRHKITKRGQNVTFRCDPISEHNRLYWYRQTLGQGPEFLTYFQNEAQLEKSRLLSDRFSAERPKGSFSTLEIQRTEQGDSAMYLCASSGGQKWLFFGSGTQLSVL.

The chain links TRBV4-2 to TRBJ2-1; D perhaps matches TRBD2 (6 bases). The CDR3 spans 15 residues. The V end was cut by 7 bases, the J end by 5 bases, with 18 bases between. Germline CDR1 and CDR2: LGHNA and YNFKEQ. The CDR3 DNA sequence: TGTGCCAGCACCGACGGCGGGGCGGGTAACAATGAGCAGTTCTTC. Amino acids: CASTDGGAGNNEQFF.

V gene TRBV27 combines with J gene TRBJ2-7; TRBD2 agrees at 11 bases. Germline assignment: CDR1 MNHEY and CDR2 SMNVEV (reference sequence). The CDR3 is made up of 15 amino acids. The trim removed 7 bases at V and 1 base at J, leaving 6 bases unmatched. CDR3 in DNA: TGTGCCAGCACCCCACTAGCGGGAGCGTCCTACGAGCAGTACTTC. Its translation: CASTPLAGASYEQYF.

This chain joins TRBV10-3 and TRBJ2-1; D ambiguous. The CDR3 has 16 amino acids. Trimming left V 5 bases short and J 7 bases short, with 21 bases between. Germline V gives CDR1 ENHRY, CDR2 SYGVKD. CDR3 in amino acids: CAISTLAAPHKNEQFF. The CDR3 DNA reads TGTGCCATCAGTACCTTAGCCGCGCCGCACAAAAATGAGCAGTTCTTC.

The chain uses TRBV6-1 and TRBJ2-2; D not resolved. This CDR3 spans 16 amino acids. From germline, CDR1 is MNHNS and CDR2 SASEGT. V shed 4 bases and J shed 4 bases, with 16 bases lying between them. The CDR3 DNA sequence: TGTGCCAGCAGTGGGACGTTTTACTCCGGCACCGGGGAGCTGTTTTTT. Its translation: CASSGTFYSGTGELFF.

The rearrangement joins TRBV9 to TRBJ2-4, with 10 bases that match TRBD1. The CDR3 is made up of 16 amino acids. Germline V CDR1 and CDR2: SGDLS, YYNGEE. J gave up 8 bases and V 0 bases, and 8 bases lay outside the gene matches. CDR3 DNA sequence: TGTGCCAGCAGCGTAGAAGATACTGGGACAGGGGACATTCAGTACTTC. Protein product: CASSVEDTGTGDIQYF.

This clone was detected once. The chain recombines TRBV7-6 with TRBJ2-2, with no clear D. The CDR3 is 14 amino acids. Per the germline V gene, CDR1 is SGHVS and CDR2 is FNYEAQ. Trimming shortened V by 3 bases and J by 3 bases, and 8 bases separated the two germline ends. The CDR3 here is CASSFDLYTGELFF. The DNA of the CDR3 is TGTGCCAGCAGCTTCGACCTTTACACCGGGGAGCTGTTTTTT.